Each of the 16 T cell receptor beta chains below was sequenced from the same sample in a study of kidney transplant recipient with SARS-CoV-2 infection. TCRdb passed the reads through MiXCR, listing each CDR3 protein once. The sample records 200,000 to 250,000 distinct CDR3 sequences, less than 35% being singletons. Specimen: a blood sample, collected at baseline and between days 110 and 120 from a kidney transplant recipient. The receptors shown here come from a young adult male patient who had COVID-19 and was a kidney transplant recipient. Some T cells may be the graft donor's.

There are many counts of this clonotype. The chain has TRBV20-1 and TRBJ2-2, with 11 bases fitting TRBD1. This CDR3 contains 18 residues. CDR1 is DFQATT and CDR2 is SNEGSKA in the germline V gene (reference sequence). The V and J ends lost 6 bases and 5 bases, in that order; junction bases with no gene match: 17. In DNA, the CDR3 is TGCAGTGCAGCGGACAGGGGGCGAGCATCTATGAGGACCGGGGAGCTGTTTTTT. Protein: CSAADRGRASMRTGELFF.

This clonotype was seen repeatedly, ten times or more. J is TRBJ2-7 and V is TRBV19; TRBD1 matches at 8 bases. Per the germline V gene, CDR1 is LNHDA and CDR2 is SQIVND (reference sequence). V shed 5 bases, J shed 2 bases, and the junction held 5 bases outside the gene matches. The CDR3 covers 14 residues. DNA for the CDR3: TGTGCCAGTAGTCCGGGACAGGCCGCCTACGAGCAGTACTTC. Translated, it gives CASSPGQAAYEQYF.

Regarding this clonotype: A read error is possible here, since a much larger clone lies one base away. No conserved phenylalanine or tryptophan ends this CDR3, so it is likely a read error. The chain is built from TRBV10-2 and TRBJ2-5, with no clear D. V lost 4 bases and J lost 4, with 13 bases in between. The CDR3 length is 14 residues. The V gene's germline CDR1 is WSHSY and CDR2 SAAADI. In nucleotides, the CDR3 is TGCGCCAGCAGTGGTCTAGTGGAGCGAGAGACCCAGTACTAC. Translating it yields CASSGLVERETQYY.

This clonotype was picked up a small number of times. This chain joins TRBV6-6 and TRBJ2-3, with 9 bases that match TRBD2. The CDR3 consists of 18 residues. Per germline, CDR1 MNHNY and CDR2 SVGAGI (reference sequence). V was clipped by 1 base and J by 1 base; unmatched bases: 9. CDR3 sequence reads: CASSYLAGGPSGTDTQYF. CDR3 bases: TGTGCCAGCAGTTACTTGGCGGGAGGGCCCTCGGGCACAGATACGCAGTATTTT.

This clonotype showed up many times. The chain uses TRBV2 and TRBJ2-7; 7 nucleotides match TRBD2. Germline V gene lookup returns CDR1 SNHLY and CDR2 FYNNEI. This CDR3 is built from 13 residues. J was trimmed by 4 bases and V by 8 bases; bases with no gene match: 8. The CDR3 here is CASQPSGIYEQYF. In nucleotides, the CDR3 is TGTGCCAGCCAGCCCAGCGGGATATACGAGCAGTACTTC.

The genes are TRBV11-2 and TRBJ2-1; the match to TRBD2 covers 7 bases. CDR1 and CDR2 (germline): SGHAT, FQNNGV. CDR3 length: 12 amino acids. The junction had 7 bases not matched to a gene; V was cut back by 8 bases and J by 9 bases. This CDR3 is CASQFWGGEQFF. In DNA form, the CDR3 reads TGTGCCAGCCAATTCTGGGGGGGTGAGCAGTTCTTC.

Concerning this clonotype itself: This may arise from a read error, as a much more abundant clone is one base away. This is likely a read error, given that the CDR3 carries no conserved phenylalanine or tryptophan at its end. This chain links TRBV19 with TRBJ1-1; D perhaps matches TRBD1 (5 bases). There are 13 residues in the CDR3. Germline V gene data show CDR1 as LNHDA and CDR2 as SQIVND (reference sequence). V lost 0 bases and J lost 5, with 7 bases in between. CDR3 in amino acids: CASSIDRETEAFS. CDR3 bases: TGTGCCAGTAGTATAGACAGGGAAACTGAAGCTTTCTCT.

With respect to this clonotype: The junction shows a germline mismatch at one end, possibly a read error. The chain recombines TRBV7-9 with TRBJ1-2; tentatively, D is TRBD1 (6 bases). Germline V CDR1 and CDR2: SEHNR, FQNEAQ (reference sequence). There are 14 residues in the CDR3. The CDR3 sequence: CASDFGQGSYDYTF. CDR3 coding DNA: TGTGCCAGCGACTTCGGGCAGGGGAGCTATGACTACACCTTC.

At least ten counts were recorded for this clonotype. The gene calls are TRBV15 and TRBJ1-2, with D uncertain. Trimming left V 5 bases short and J 4 bases short, with 23 bases between. This CDR3 has 17 residues. Germline V gene lookup returns CDR1 LNHNV and CDR2 YYDKDF (reference sequence). CDR3 coding DNA: TGTGCCACCAGCCCAGTTAAAAGGTGTGGAAAGACCTATGGCTACACCTTC. Its protein product is CATSPVKRCGKTYGYTF.

This clonotype was counted once. This may be a read error: a much more frequent sequence differs by one nucleotide. The chain combines TRBV18 with TRBJ1-5; no firm D call. The germline CDR1 and CDR2 sequences are KGHSH and LQKENI. The CDR3 loop spans 13 amino acids. V lost 5 bases and J lost 1, with 6 bases in between. The CDR3 DNA is TGTGCCAGCTCAGAGGCGAGCAATCAGCCCCAGCATTTT. Protein product: CASSEASNQPQHF.

Remarks on this clonotype: A much bigger clone sits one base away, suggesting this may be a read error. This chain links TRBV3-1 with TRBJ2-2; D is ambiguous. The CDR3 runs 18 residues. CDR1 is LGHDT, CDR2 YNNKEL, per germline (reference sequence). The CDR3 region has the DNA TGTGTCAGCAGCACCAGGATTCCCATTTCAGGCTTGACCGGGGAGCTGTTTTTT. Translated, it gives CVSSTRIPISGLTGELFF.

In the case of this clonotype: A much bigger clone sits one base away, suggesting this may be a read error. The chain couples TRBV7-2 to TRBJ1-1; 9 bases are a match to TRBD1. The CDR3 is 16 residues long. Germline assignment: CDR1 SGHTA and CDR2 FQGNSA. J lost 4 bases, V lost 4 bases, and 10 bases had no gene match. The CDR3 reads CASSCDRGADGTEAFF. The CDR3 bases are TGTGCCAGCAGCTGTGACAGGGGGGCAGATGGCACTGAAGCTTTCTTT.

This rearrangement joins TRBV12-5 to TRBJ2-1; D gene uncertain. V lost 5 bases and J lost 2, with 13 bases in between. The germline V gene has CDR1 LGHNT and CDR2 FRNRAP. There are 15 residues in the CDR3. In nucleotides, the CDR3 is TGTGCTAGTGGTCCCTCAGACCTCACCTACAATGAGCAGTTCTTC. This gives the protein CASGPSDLTYNEQFF.

Concerning this clonotype: A far larger clone differs by one base, so this is likely a read error. V usage is TRBV11-2 and J usage is TRBJ1-5; a possible D gene is TRBD1 (6 bases). The CDR3 loop spans 13 amino acids. Germline V gene sequence: CDR1 SGHAT, CDR2 FQNNGV. CDR3 protein: CASGLQGGQPQHF. CDR3 nucleotide sequence: TGTGCCAGCGGCTTACAGGGTGGTCAGCCCCAGCATTTT.

This clonotype appeared once. A read error may explain this, as a much larger clone is one base away. The V call is TRBV20-1, the J call TRBJ2-7; 10 nucleotides match TRBD1. CDR3 length: 14 residues. Per the germline V gene, CDR1 is DFQATT and CDR2 is SNEGSKA (reference sequence). For the CDR3, the DNA is TGCGGTGCTGTTCGACCGGGACAGGGGAGAGAGCAGTACTTC. It encodes CGAVRPGQGREQYF.

About this clonotype itself: It is likely a read error, because the conserved phenylalanine at the end of the CDR3 is missing. CDR3 protein: CASSASGSGSYEQYL. CDR3 sequence (DNA): TGTGCCAGCAGTGCCAGCGGGAGCGGGTCCTACGAGCAGTACCTC. V is TRBV28 and J is TRBJ2-1, with TRBD2 matching 8 bases. The J call could be wrong; TRBJ2-7 is a better fit for the DNA end. The CDR3 spans 15 residues. Germline loops: CDR1 MDHEN, CDR2 SYDVKM.